This T cell receptor (beta chain) was captured in a study of T cells in Graves' hyperthyroidism and ophthalmopathy. Amplified regions were TCR beta CDR3 sequences from RNA transcripts. First-round RT-PCR of the TCR CDR3 relied on the HTBI primer set. TCRdb re-derived calls from the multiplex PCR reads in MiXCR, one entry per CDR3 protein. This sample has some 700,000 distinct CDR3 sequences, with 17% found just once. V shed 3 bases and J shed 6 bases, with 9 bases lying between them. The germline V gene has CDR1 MNHEY and CDR2 SMNVEV (reference sequence). CDR3 size: 12 residues. Many counts were recorded for this clonotype.

The sequenced material came from blood. The clonotype was recovered from a man between 45 and 60 years old with Graves' hyperthyroidism. The chain uses TRBV27 and TRBJ2-7, with D possibly TRBD1 on 7 matching bases. CDR3 region: CASSFQGGEQYF. The CDR3 region has the DNA TGTGCCAGCAGTTTTCAGGGGGGCGAGCAGTACTTC.